This TCR beta chain was captured in a study of ipilimumab plus nivolumab after autologous stem cell transplantation. Sequenced by immunoSEQ multiplex PCR; TCRdb stores in-frame clones only, minus some. The table shows 15,000 to 20,000 clones, with over 75% occurring only once. Looked up from germline, CDR1 is LNHNV and CDR2 is YYDKDF (reference sequence). The length of the CDR3 is 15 residues. Trimming removed 3 bases from V and 5 bases from J; junction bases left unmatched: 5. The chain couples TRBV15 to TRBJ2-1; 9 bases are a match to TRBD2. This TCR was sampled from a male donor with diffuse large B-cell lymphoma. The source was PBMCs, collected in a trial of ipilimumab plus nivolumab as post-transplant consolidation. Written as DNA, the CDR3 is TGTGCCACCAGCAGCCGACTAGCGGTGGACAATGAGCAGTTCTTC. This gives the protein CATSSRLAVDNEQFF.